A single sample gave rise to the 9 T cell receptor beta chains below, sequenced in a study of shared clonotypes between healthy human individuals. Profiled with immunoSEQ multiplex PCR; TCRdb holds only in-frame clones, not every one. The table lists some 2,400,000 clones, approximately 96% of them singletons. Sequenced sample: naive CD4+ T cells sorted from blood. Described subset: CD45RA+ positively selected. These receptors came from a man younger than 30 in good health.

This chain joins TRBV20-1 and TRBJ2-7; D ambiguous. This CDR3 has 11 amino acids. Looked up from germline, CDR1 is DFQATT and CDR2 is SNEGSKA (reference sequence). V was clipped by 2 bases and J by 11 bases, with 13 bases between them. CDR3 bases: TGCAGTGCTAGACTGGCCCCAGAGGAGTACTTC. Translation: CSARLAPEEYF.

The chain has TRBV29-1 and TRBJ1-3, with D unclear. The V gene's germline CDR1 is SQVTM and CDR2 ANQGSEA. The CDR3 length is 12 residues. The V gene lost 6 bases and the J gene lost 2 bases, with 8 bases spanning the gap. The CDR3 protein is CSVRRTGNTIYF. The CDR3 bases are TGCAGCGTCCGGCGTACTGGAAACACCATATATTTT.

V and J are TRBV5-1 and TRBJ1-6; possible D gene TRBD1, 5 bases. There are 15 residues in the CDR3. Germline CDR1 is SGHRS and CDR2 is YFSETQ. Deletions cut 4 bases from V and 7 bases from J, with 15 bases between. DNA for the CDR3: TGCGCCAGCAGCCCTCAGGGAACGGGAAATTCACCCCTCCACTTT. Its translation is CASSPQGTGNSPLHF.

This clone was counted between two and nine times. J is TRBJ1-2 and V is TRBV30, with 7 nucleotides matching TRBD1. V lost 0 bases, J lost 7 bases, and 11 bases stayed unmatched. The CDR3 length is 15 residues. Germline assignment: CDR1 GTSNPN and CDR2 SVGIG (reference sequence). The CDR3 is CAWSVLLAGGGGYTF. CDR3 coding DNA: TGTGCCTGGAGTGTACTGCTCGCAGGGGGTGGTGGCTACACCTTC.

This rearrangement joins TRBV10-3 to TRBJ2-2; a weak D match, TRBD1 (6 bases). The V gene's germline CDR1 is ENHRY and CDR2 SYGVKD. V was trimmed by 6 bases and J by 2 bases, leaving 10 bases between them. CDR3 length: 14 residues. The DNA of the CDR3 is TGTGCCATCAGACAGGGCCCTAACACCGGGGAGCTGTTTTTT. Translation: CAIRQGPNTGELFF.

V gene TRBV2 combines with J gene TRBJ1-2; D is unclear. V lost 7 bases and J 6 bases, leaving 15 bases between the germline ends. From germline, CDR1 is SNHLY and CDR2 FYNNEI. The CDR3 is made up of 13 amino acids. The CDR3 region is CASKQSPSHGYTF. CDR3 DNA sequence: TGTGCCAGCAAACAGTCCCCCAGTCATGGCTACACCTTC.

The chain links TRBV30 to TRBJ2-5, with TRBD1 matching 9 bases. Germline V lookup: CDR1 GTSNPN, CDR2 SVGIG (reference sequence). The length of the CDR3 is 18 residues. V was pared by 4 bases and J by 4 bases, with 19 bases of the junction left unmatched. The DNA for the CDR3 is TGTGCCTGGAATGCCGCCTTATTGGACAGGGGTTTTGGAGAGACCCAGTACTTC. It yields the protein CAWNAALLDRGFGETQYF.

This sequence joins TRBV5-4 and TRBJ2-5, with TRBD2 matching over 9 bases. The CDR3 is made up of 17 amino acids. J was trimmed by 2 bases and V by 4 bases; bases with no gene match: 12. Germline values: CDR1 SGHNT, CDR2 YYREEE (reference sequence). This CDR3 is CASSPKGAGGDQETQYF. In DNA form, the CDR3 reads TGTGCCAGCAGCCCTAAGGGGGCGGGAGGGGATCAAGAGACCCAGTACTTC.

Concerning this clone itself: Different DNA sequences within this sample yield the same CDR3. This chain joins TRBV6-5 and TRBJ1-6, with D perhaps matching TRBD1 (5 bases). Germline V lookup: CDR1 MNHEY, CDR2 SVGAGI. The V and J ends lost 2 bases and 6 bases respectively, with 11 bases between them. This CDR3 contains 15 residues. The CDR3 is CASSYEGTGNSPLHF. The CDR3 region has the DNA TGTGCCAGCAGTTACGAGGGGACGGGTAATTCACCCCTCCACTTT.